This TCR beta chain appears in the sequencing data of a study of blood T cell repertoires in COVID-19. Background on the study: Sites across the United States, Italy and Spain contributed samples from acute and convalescent COVID-19. Sources were T cells, B-cell-depleted T cells, or PBMCs; the material itself was cDNA or gDNA.

CDR3 length: 13 residues. Deletions cut 4 bases from V and 1 base from J, with 7 bases between. Germline-derived CDR1 and CDR2 are SEHNR and FQNEAQ (reference sequence). Authors' processing steps: Reference gene primer amplification gave estimated nucleated cell counts. Produced via immunoSEQ multiplex PCR; TCRdb's table is partial and in-frame only. That table gives V, J and clone size, and the DNA gave D and trimming. There are fewer than 150,000 clones in the sample; 80% to 90% occur only once, and roughly 4.3% lies in the top ten. The source is a woman between 40 and 55 years old with acute or convalescent COVID-19. The chain uses TRBV7-9 and TRBJ1-2; D is ambiguous. Sequenced material: peripheral blood. CDR3 region: CASSSIDNYGYTF. The CDR3, as DNA: TGTGCCAGCAGCTCTATTGATAACTATGGCTACACCTTC.